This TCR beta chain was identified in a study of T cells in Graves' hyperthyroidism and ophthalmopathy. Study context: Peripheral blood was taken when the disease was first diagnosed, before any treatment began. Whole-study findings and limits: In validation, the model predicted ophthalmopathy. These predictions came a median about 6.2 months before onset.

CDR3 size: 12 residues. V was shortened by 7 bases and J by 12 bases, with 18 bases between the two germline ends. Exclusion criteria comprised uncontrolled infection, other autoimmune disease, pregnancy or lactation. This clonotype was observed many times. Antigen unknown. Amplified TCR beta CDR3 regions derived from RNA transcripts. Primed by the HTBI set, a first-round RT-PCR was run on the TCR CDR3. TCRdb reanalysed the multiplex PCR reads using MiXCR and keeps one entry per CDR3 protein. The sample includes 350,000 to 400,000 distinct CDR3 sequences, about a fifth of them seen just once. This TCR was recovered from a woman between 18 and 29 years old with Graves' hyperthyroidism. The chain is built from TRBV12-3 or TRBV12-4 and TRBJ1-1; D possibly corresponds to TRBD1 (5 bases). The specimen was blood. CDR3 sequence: CASTKDGGFSFF. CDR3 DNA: TGTGCCAGCACAAAGGATGGGGGTTTCTCTTTCTTT.